This entry lists 22 T cell receptor beta chains sequenced from one sample in a study of cytomegalovirus exposure and HLA in healthy donors. PCR employed 60 Vbeta and 13 Jbeta primers. The table came from immunoSEQ multiplex PCR; TCRdb's copy has only in-frame clones and leaves some out. This sample carries 91,000 or so clones, 76% of them seen once, and the ten largest clones take 5.3%. The sequencing sample was made of PBMCs. The receptors derive from a man aged 25 to 40 in good health and CMV-seropositive.

The V and J genes are TRBV2 and TRBJ1-5, with 7 bases fitting TRBD1. This CDR3 is 16 amino acids long. Germline V CDR1 and CDR2: SNHLY, FYNNEI. With 0 bases clipped from V and 5 bases from J, the junction kept 7 bases outside the gene matches. For the CDR3, the DNA is TGTGCCAGCAGTGAAGCTTCCGGGACAGCAGATCAGCCCCAGCATTTT. It specifies CASSEASGTADQPQHF.

The chain couples TRBV7-2 to TRBJ2-5, with TRBD1 as a possible D gene (5 bases). Trimming pared 5 bases from V and 2 bases from J, leaving 18 bases between. CDR3 length: 16 amino acids. CDR1 and CDR2 from the germline V gene are SGHTA and FQGNSA. This CDR3 reads CASSPSIGAGQETQYF. In nucleotides, the CDR3 is TGTGCCAGCAGCCCCTCTATAGGGGCAGGGCAAGAGACCCAGTACTTC. The full variable domain, completed using reference TRBV7-2 and TRBJ2-5, is GAGVSQSPSNKVTEKGKDVELRCDPISGHTALYWYRQSLGQGLEFLIYFQGNSAPDKSGLPSDRFSAERTGGSVSTLTIQRTQQEDSAVYLCASSPSIGAGQETQYFGPGTRLLVL.

The J gene is TRBJ1-5, the V gene TRBV10-3, with a tentative D call TRBD1 (6 bases). The CDR3 runs 17 residues. Germline V gene data show CDR1 as ENHRY and CDR2 as SYGVKD. The ends were cut back, 0 bases at V and 6 bases at J, with 18 bases in the middle. CDR3 sequence: CAISESSRLGASQPQHF. The CDR3 bases are TGTGCCATCAGTGAGTCGAGTCGTTTGGGGGCTAGTCAGCCCCAGCATTTT.

J is TRBJ1-3 and V is TRBV27; D possibly corresponds to TRBD1 (5 bases). Germline-derived CDR1 and CDR2 are MNHEY and SMNVEV (reference sequence). This CDR3 is built from 14 residues. V lost 7 bases and J 6 bases, leaving 16 bases between the germline ends. CDR3 bases: TGTGCCAGCAAGTTTACAGGATTCGAAAACACCATATATTTT. Its protein is CASKFTGFENTIYF.

The CDR3 DNA reads TGTGCCAGCACCGATGGAGGGACAGGGAGCTACGAGCAGTACTTC. It codes for CASTDGGTGSYEQYF. The rearrangement links TRBV6-6 to TRBJ2-5; TRBD1 matches 9 bases. The closer fit of TRBJ2-7 to the DNA end suggests the J call may be wrong. There are 15 residues in the CDR3. CDR1 and CDR2 from the germline V gene are MNHNY and SVGAGI (reference sequence).

This clone was picked up a small number of times. V usage is TRBV6-1 and J usage is TRBJ1-5, with D hard to call. Per the germline V gene, CDR1 is MNHNS and CDR2 is SASEGT. V was clipped by 4 bases and J by 8 bases, with 15 bases between them. The CDR3 extends over 14 amino acids. The CDR3 loop is CASSAGEREEPQHF. The CDR3 coding sequence is TGTGCCAGCAGTGCCGGAGAGCGGGAAGAGCCCCAGCATTTT.

This clone is a singleton in its sample. J is TRBJ1-2 and V is TRBV5-1, with 8 bases that match TRBD1. The CDR3 has 15 residues. Per the germline V gene, CDR1 is SGHRS and CDR2 is YFSETQ. V was clipped by 0 bases and J by 5 bases; unmatched bases: 6. The CDR3 DNA follows: TGCGCCAGCAGCTTGGGGCAGGGGGCGTCATATGGCTACACCTTC. It encodes CASSLGQGASYGYTF.

This clone turned up a few times. The rearrangement links TRBV19 to TRBJ1-1; D ambiguous. The CDR3 is 16 amino acids. Germline CDR1 and CDR2: LNHDA and SQIVND (reference sequence). V lost 3 bases and J 3 bases, leaving 17 bases between the germline ends. This CDR3 reads CASSMSSGNPYTEAFF. The DNA for the CDR3 is TGTGCCAGTAGTATGTCTTCGGGGAATCCTTACACTGAAGCTTTCTTT.

V usage is TRBV5-6 and J usage is TRBJ2-3; TRBD2 is a possible D gene (6 bases). Deletions cut 3 bases from V and 0 bases from J, with 17 bases between. The CDR3 is 17 residues long. Germline-derived CDR1 and CDR2 are SGHDT and YYEEEE. The CDR3 is CASSSIRRGLSTDTQYF. DNA of the CDR3: TGTGCCAGCAGCTCGATTAGACGGGGGTTGAGCACAGATACGCAGTATTTT.

Only a few counts were recorded for this clone. The chain uses TRBV6-5 and TRBJ1-3; 7 nucleotides agree with TRBD1. With 2 bases clipped from V and 4 bases from J, the junction kept 8 bases outside the gene matches. CDR1 and CDR2 (germline): MNHEY, SVGAGI. This CDR3 is built from 16 residues. CDR3 residues: CASSYHRGPQGNTIYF. CDR3 bases: TGTGCCAGCAGTTACCACAGGGGCCCCCAGGGAAACACCATATATTTT.

The V and J genes are TRBV6-1 and TRBJ2-1; 10 bases fit TRBD2. Germline-derived CDR1 and CDR2 are MNHNS and SASEGT. The CDR3 consists of 16 residues. J was trimmed by 10 bases and V by 4 bases; bases with no gene match: 13. In nucleotides, the CDR3 is TGTGCCAGCAGTGGGAGGTGGGTAGCGGGGGGCGGCGAGCAGTTCTTC. Amino acids: CASSGRWVAGGGEQFF.

This chain joins TRBV7-9 and TRBJ2-7; weak D call: TRBD2 (5 bases). V lost 5 bases, J lost 2 bases, and 13 bases lay in between. This CDR3 has 14 amino acids. The V gene's germline CDR1 is SEHNR and CDR2 FQNEAQ (reference sequence). As DNA, the CDR3 is TGTGCCAGCAGCCCCACCGGAGGACCCTACGAGCAGTACTTC. It codes for CASSPTGGPYEQYF.

This clone has only a few counts. The V and J genes are TRBV25-1 and TRBJ1-1; TRBD1 aligns across 8 bases. V trimming: 9 bases; J trimming: 1 base; junction bases outside the gene matches: 10. Germline V gene sequence: CDR1 MGHDK, CDR2 SYGVNS. This CDR3 is built from 15 residues. CDR3 amino acids: CASSIQGAGNTEAFF. The CDR3, as DNA: TGTGCCAGTTCTATCCAGGGGGCCGGGAACACTGAAGCTTTCTTT.

The rearrangement joins TRBV5-5 to TRBJ2-7; the D gene is possibly TRBD1 (6 bases). Germline CDR1 and CDR2: SGHKS and YYEKEE (reference sequence). This CDR3 spans 15 amino acids. Deletions cut 0 bases from V and 4 bases from J, with 14 bases between. In DNA, the CDR3 is TGTGCCAGCAGCTTGGGGTCAGGGGCTGGGTACGAGCAGTACTTC. This codes for CASSLGSGAGYEQYF.

The chain carries TRBV10-3 and TRBJ1-3; 9 positions agree with TRBD1. CDR1 and CDR2 from the germline V gene are ENHRY and SYGVKD. CDR3 length equals 14 residues. V trimming: 8 bases; J trimming: 4 bases; junction bases outside the gene matches: 6. CDR3 DNA: TGTGCCATCGGCAACGGACAGGGGGGAAACACCATATATTTT. Its protein is CAIGNGQGGNTIYF.

This clone was counted only a few times. The V gene is TRBV19, the J gene TRBJ1-1, with 7 bases identical to TRBD1. Germline V gives CDR1 LNHDA, CDR2 SQIVND (reference sequence). J was trimmed by 1 base and V by 5 bases; bases with no gene match: 4. The CDR3 contains 14 residues. The CDR3 reads CASSYRGENTEAFF. CDR3 DNA sequence: TGTGCCAGTAGTTACAGGGGCGAGAACACTGAAGCTTTCTTT.

The chain joins TRBV2 to TRBJ2-7; 7 bases are a match to TRBD1. The V gene end was trimmed by 10 bases and the J gene end by 3 bases; junction bases not matched to a gene: 12. The germline CDR1 and CDR2 sequences are SNHLY and FYNNEI. CDR3 size: 14 residues. The CDR3 loop is CATTGTATFYEQYV. CDR3 coding DNA: TGTGCCACCACCGGGACAGCGACTTTCTACGAGCAGTACGTC.

The chain is built from TRBV4-3 and TRBJ1-3; 7 positions agree with TRBD1. The V segment lost 4 bases and the J segment 2 bases; nucleotides outside the gene matches: 5. The CDR3 extends over 15 amino acids. CDR1 is LGHNA and CDR2 is YSLEER in the germline V gene. The CDR3 nucleotides read TGCGCCAGCAGCCGCACAGGGGACGCTGGAAACACCATATATTTT. This encodes CASSRTGDAGNTIYF.

The rearrangement uses TRBV9 and TRBJ2-1; 8 bases agree with TRBD2. Looked up from germline, CDR1 is SGDLS and CDR2 is YYNGEE. This CDR3 contains 14 residues. The V segment lost 0 bases and the J segment 10 bases; nucleotides outside the gene matches: 6. CDR3 protein: CASSVVGLAGEQFF. The DNA of the CDR3 is TGTGCCAGCAGCGTAGTAGGACTAGCAGGCGAGCAGTTCTTC.

V and J are TRBV2 and TRBJ1-4, with D possibly TRBD1 on 5 matching bases. The CDR3 covers 16 residues. Germline values: CDR1 SNHLY, CDR2 FYNNEI. Between the trimmed V and J ends, which lost 6 bases and 6 bases, there was a span of 20 bases. CDR3 loop: CASRSRSGLRDEKLFF. DNA of the CDR3: TGTGCCAGCAGGTCTAGATCGGGACTCAGGGATGAAAAACTGTTTTTT.

Worth noting for this clone: This likely reflects a read error, since a far larger clone is one base away. The gene calls are TRBV9 and TRBJ2-5, with 11 positions matching TRBD1. V dropped 6 bases and J dropped 8; count of bases not matched to a gene: 12. The germline V gene has CDR1 SGDLS and CDR2 YYNGEE. The CDR3 runs to 15 residues. The CDR3 nucleotides are TGTGCCAGCAATCGGGACAGGGGGGCAACGGGTACCCAGTACTTC. This codes for CASNRDRGATGTQYF.

The chain joins TRBV7-8 to TRBJ1-1; D gene unclear. The CDR3 contains 12 residues. Germline CDR1 is SGHVS and CDR2 is FQNEAQ. The V end was cut by 4 bases, the J end by 6 bases, with 9 bases between. CDR3 nucleotides: TGTGCCAGCAGCTCCTATGCACCTGAAGCTTTCTTT. Translation gives CASSSYAPEAFF.